A single T cell receptor (beta chain) is shown here with its context. What this receptor recognizes is not known. Qualities for individual bases were not recorded, and no much larger clone is one base off. TCRbeta CDR3 regions were amplified from genomic DNA by means of the immunoSEQ Assay, a bias-controlled multiplex PCR. The authors' analysis ran thus. Nucleated cell counts per sample were estimated from amplification of reference gene primers within the assay. Sequence reads were collapsed and filtered to measure the absolute abundance of every unique TCRbeta CDR3 rearrangement. For each sample, productive Simpson clonality was calculated by taking the square root of Simpson's diversity index across productive rearrangements. TCRdb's version of the immuneACCESS table is confined to in-frame rearrangements and falls short of the full clone set. An unresolved V gene accounts for under half of the shortfall where checked; the remainder is of unknown origin. Clone size and the V and J calls come from that table; the DNA yielded D and trimming. This sample lists more than 300,000 clones; 90% to 95% were detected once. The top ten clones comprise around 3.5% of the sample.

The record originates from a study of blood T cell repertoires in COVID-19 (TCRdb year 2020). Background on the whole study: Samples covering the acute and convalescent phases of COVID-19 were provided by collaborators in the United States, Italy and Spain. The material from the prospective study consisted of cDNA or gDNA derived from T cells, B-cell-depleted T cells, or PBMCs. HLA class I and class II types, where available, came from metadata supplied by the sample provider rather than from assay-based typing. The sample metadata nearly always contained a de-identified subject ID, COVID-19 status, age in years and sex. Subjects who had been exposed to COVID-19, were actively infected with it, or had recovered from it provided the deeply sampled blood TCRbeta repertoires that made up the dataset. The repertoires were made available in a free public database intended to serve as a resource for research on the immune response to SARS-CoV-2. Samples were obtained from the ongoing ImmuneRACE study (first 160 participants) and from about 1,300 subjects provided by 6 global collaborators.

General findings and caveats noted by the study authors: How much clinical and demographic metadata was included differed by source and by participant, and the metadata was provided uncurated.

Another Seattle source contributed samples from volunteer blood donors who had recovered from COVID-19. Collaborating institutions collected whole blood in K2EDTA tubes following their own protocols. For TCRbeta analysis, collaborators shipped samples as frozen whole blood, isolated PBMCs, or DNA extracted from either of those sample types. The germline V gene yields SQVTM for CDR1 and ANQGSEA for CDR2. The CDR3 contains 13 residues, cysteine and phenylalanine counted. Left in the record is the CDR3 DNA by itself, 39 bases read in frame from the first base. Trimming at the junction amounts to 6 bases on V and 7 bases on J, and the germline ends lie 18 bases apart.

This TCR was sampled from a woman aged 18-29 years who had recovered from COVID-19. The chain links TRBV29-1 with TRBJ1-2; TRBD1 is possibly the D segment (6 matching bases). The sample taken for sequencing was peripheral blood. In nucleotides, the sequence is TGCAGCGTACGATCGACAGGTCTCCCTGGCTACACCTTC. It is translated as CSVRSTGLPGYTF. Joined to the reference TRBV29-1 and TRBJ1-2 proteins, this CDR3 gives the full variable domain: SAVISQKPSRDICQRGTSLTIQCQVDSQVTMMFWYRQQPGQSLTLIATANQGSEATYESGFVIDKFPISRPNLTFSTLTVSNMSPEDSSIYLCSVRSTGLPGYTFGSGTRLTVV.